Described below is a single TCR beta chain sequence and its context. Study processing details: It was from reference gene primer amplification that nucleated cell counts were estimated. Measured with immunoSEQ multiplex PCR; TCRdb has only the in-frame clones, and not every one. From that table come the V and J calls and clone size; the DNA was used to work out D and trimming. This sample has 250,000 or so clones, with about 79% found just once. The CDR3 sequence is 14 residues long. V lost 4 bases and J lost 6, with 16 bases in between. From germline, CDR1 is KGHSH and CDR2 LQKENI. These data originate in a study of blood T cell repertoires in COVID-19. The overall study: Italy, Spain and the United States were the sources of the convalescent and acute COVID-19 samples. Nucleic acid was either cDNA or gDNA, and it came from T cells, B-cell-depleted T cells, or PBMCs.

Material for sequencing was peripheral blood. The TCR comes from a man between 35 and 55 years old who had recovered from COVID-19. The chain has TRBV18 and TRBJ2-7, with D perhaps TRBD2 (5 bases). The CDR3 region is CASSLFSGSGEQYF. The CDR3 DNA follows: TGTGCCAGCTCACTCTTCAGCGGTTCAGGCGAGCAGTACTTC.